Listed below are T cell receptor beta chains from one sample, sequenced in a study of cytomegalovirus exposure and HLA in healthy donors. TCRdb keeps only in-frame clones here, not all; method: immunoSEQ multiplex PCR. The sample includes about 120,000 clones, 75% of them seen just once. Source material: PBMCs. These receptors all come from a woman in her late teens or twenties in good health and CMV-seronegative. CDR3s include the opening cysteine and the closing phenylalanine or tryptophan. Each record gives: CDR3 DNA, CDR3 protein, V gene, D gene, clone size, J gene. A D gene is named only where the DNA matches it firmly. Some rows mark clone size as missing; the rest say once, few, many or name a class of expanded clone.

DNA: TGCGCCAGCAGCGGGACAGGGGATAATGAAAAACTGTTTTTT; CDR3: CASSGTGDNEKLFF; V: TRBV5-1; D: TRBD1; size: few; J: TRBJ1-4
DNA: TGCAGCGGATGGGACACAGGGACTGAAGCTTTCTTT; CDR3: CSGWDTGTEAFF; V: TRBV29-1; D: NA; size: NA; J: TRBJ1-1
DNA: TGCAGCGTTGTGGGGGCCTCAGAGTTGGACACCGGGGAGCTGTTTTTT; CDR3: CSVVGASELDTGELFF; V: TRBV29-1; D: NA; size: NA; J: TRBJ2-2
DNA: TGTGCCAGCAGCTTTACAGGCACTGAAGCTTTCTTT; CDR3: CASSFTGTEAFF; V: TRBV7-9; D: NA; size: NA; J: TRBJ1-1
DNA: TGTGCCAGCAGCTTCGGGAACACCATATATTTT; CDR3: CASSFGNTIYF; V: TRBV7-9; D: NA; size: NA; J: TRBJ1-3
DNA: TGTGCCAGCAGTGAAGCGGGCAGGGGCCGGGAGACCCAGTACTTC; CDR3: CASSEAGRGRETQYF; V: TRBV6-1; D: NA; size: NA; J: TRBJ2-5
DNA: TGTGCGGCGGCTACGGGGGACGATACGCAGTATTTT; CDR3: CAAATGDDTQYF; V: TRBV30; D: NA; size: NA; J: TRBJ2-3
DNA: TGTGCCAGTAACCGGGTTGGTCAGCCCCAGCATTTT; CDR3: CASNRVGQPQHF; V: TRBV19; D: NA; size: NA; J: TRBJ1-5
DNA: TGTGCCAGCAGTGAAATCGTATCCCCAGGTGAGCAGCTCTTC; CDR3: CASSEIVSPGEQLF; V: TRBV2; D: NA; size: NA; J: TRBJ2-1
DNA: TGTGCCAGCAGTTTATCGAGGGCAGGGGGACCGTTCTTC; CDR3: CASSLSRAGGPFF; V: TRBV27; D: TRBD1; size: NA; J: TRBJ2-1
DNA: TGCGCCAGCAGCCGGGGGACTGTCACAGATACGCAGTATTTT; CDR3: CASSRGTVTDTQYF; V: TRBV4-1; D: NA; size: NA; J: TRBJ2-3
DNA: TGTGCCAGCAGCGTAGACCGAGGGCGGAGAAGCACAGATACGCAGTATTTT; CDR3: CASSVDRGRRSTDTQYF; V: TRBV9; D: NA; size: NA; J: TRBJ2-3
DNA: TGTGCCAGCAGCAAACAGGGGACTGTACGATACGAGCAGTACTTC; CDR3: CASSKQGTVRYEQYF; V: TRBV6-5; D: NA; size: few; J: TRBJ2-7
DNA: TGCAGCGTTGAAGATCAGGGAAGAGGCACTGAAGCTTTCTTT; CDR3: CSVEDQGRGTEAFF; V: TRBV29-1; D: NA; size: NA; J: TRBJ1-1
DNA: TGTGCCAGCAGCCCCGGGACTAGTGCCACAGATACGCAGTATTTT; CDR3: CASSPGTSATDTQYF; V: TRBV9; D: TRBD2; size: NA; J: TRBJ2-3
DNA: TGCGCCAGCAGTGGACAACAGGGGTTCAATGAGCAGTTCTTC; CDR3: CASSGQQGFNEQFF; V: TRBV10-1; D: TRBD1; size: NA; J: TRBJ2-1
DNA: TGTGCCAGCAGCCAAGATATGACAGTGCTTGGAGGCTACACCTTC; CDR3: CASSQDMTVLGGYTF; V: TRBV4-2; D: NA; size: NA; J: TRBJ1-2
DNA: TGTGCCAGTAGTATAGAGTCGGGGGGGTACAATGAGCAGTTCTTC; CDR3: CASSIESGGYNEQFF; V: TRBV19; D: TRBD2; size: NA; J: TRBJ2-1
DNA: TGCGCCAGCAGCCAAGGGGGTTCCCTTTACTTC; CDR3: CASSQGGSLYF; V: TRBV10-1; D: NA; size: NA; J: TRBJ2-5
DNA: TGTGCCAGCAGCCCACGGAGGAGTAATTCACCCCTCCACTTT; CDR3: CASSPRRSNSPLHF; V: TRBV7-9; D: NA; size: NA; J: TRBJ1-6
DNA: TGTGCCAGCAGCTATAGAACGGGGAGTAGGACCCAGTACTTC; CDR3: CASSYRTGSRTQYF; V: TRBV6-5; D: NA; size: NA; J: TRBJ2-5
DNA: TGTGCCAGCAGTTTAATGGGGCAGGATGGCTACACCTTC; CDR3: CASSLMGQDGYTF; V: TRBV27; D: NA; size: NA; J: TRBJ1-2
DNA: TGTGCCAGCTCTCTTACGCCTAGCGGGGGATTATATACGCAGTATTTT; CDR3: CASSLTPSGGLYTQYF; V: TRBV6-6; D: TRBD2; size: NA; J: TRBJ2-3
DNA: TGTGCCAGCAGCCCAACAAGTGGCGAGCAGTACTTC; CDR3: CASSPTSGEQYF; V: TRBV7-9; D: NA; size: NA; J: TRBJ2-7
DNA: TGCGCCAGCAGCCAAGAAAGTGGGTGGGGCTCACGCACAGATACGCAGTATTTT; CDR3: CASSQESGWGSRTDTQYF; V: TRBV4-1; D: NA; size: NA; J: TRBJ2-3
DNA: TGTGCCAGCAGATTGGGACAGGGGGCTGGCTACACCTTC; CDR3: CASRLGQGAGYTF; V: TRBV25-1; D: TRBD1; size: once; J: TRBJ1-2
DNA: TGTGCCTGGAGTGTCCCAAATCAGCCCCAGCATTTT; CDR3: CAWSVPNQPQHF; V: TRBV30; D: NA; size: NA; J: TRBJ1-5
DNA: TGTGCCTCTCTCCCAGGGGGCAGCACCGGGGAGCTGTTTTTT; CDR3: CASLPGGSTGELFF; V: TRBV19; D: TRBD1; size: NA; J: TRBJ2-2
DNA: TGTGCCTGGAGTTGGCTAGCGGGAGTCTACAATGAGCAGTTCTTC; CDR3: CAWSWLAGVYNEQFF; V: TRBV30; D: TRBD2; size: few; J: TRBJ2-1
DNA: TGCGCCAGCAGCTTCGGATCATCCATTGACAGGCGATCGAACACTGAAGCTTTCTTT; CDR3: CASSFGSSIDRRSNTEAFF; V: TRBV5-1; D: NA; size: NA; J: TRBJ1-1
DNA: TGCGCCAGCAGCTTGGATGGACAGGGGGTCCACGAGCAGTACTTC; CDR3: CASSLDGQGVHEQYF; V: TRBV5-1; D: TRBD1; size: NA; J: TRBJ2-7
DNA: TGTGCCAGCAGCTTGACAGGGGGTCTACATTCACCCCTCCACTTT; CDR3: CASSLTGGLHSPLHF; V: TRBV5-6; D: TRBD1; size: NA; J: TRBJ1-6
DNA: TGTGCCAGCTCACCACCTCTAGAGACCCAGTACTTC; CDR3: CASSPPLETQYF; V: TRBV18; D: NA; size: NA; J: TRBJ2-5
DNA: TGTGCCAGCAGCCCAGACACCCAAGAGACCCAGTACTTC; CDR3: CASSPDTQETQYF; V: TRBV6-5; D: NA; size: few; J: TRBJ2-5
DNA: TGTGCCAGCAGTCCACCGGGACAGGCCCCATCACCCCTCCACTTT; CDR3: CASSPPGQAPSPLHF; V: TRBV28; D: TRBD1; size: NA; J: TRBJ1-6
DNA: TGTGCCAGCAAGGTCAGGTTGAACACTGAAGCTTTCTTT; CDR3: CASKVRLNTEAFF; V: TRBV27; D: NA; size: NA; J: TRBJ1-1
DNA: TGTGCCAGCAGCTCCCGACAGGGACGAGGAAAACTGTTTTTT; CDR3: CASSSRQGRGKLFF; V: TRBV5-6; D: TRBD1; size: many; J: TRBJ1-4
DNA: TGTGCCAGTAGTATAGTATGGGGGCGCGGAAACACCATATATTTT; CDR3: CASSIVWGRGNTIYF; V: TRBV19; D: NA; size: NA; J: TRBJ1-3
DNA: TGTGCCAGCAGCTTTAATAAGGGGCATGGCTACACCTTC; CDR3: CASSFNKGHGYTF; V: TRBV7-6; D: NA; size: NA; J: TRBJ1-2
DNA: TGTGCCAGCAGTTACTCGGTTCGTCGGGACATCTCACCCCTCCACTTT; CDR3: CASSYSVRRDISPLHF; V: TRBV6-5; D: NA; size: NA; J: TRBJ1-6
DNA: TGCGCCAGCAGCTTGAACCGGGGTGCCACTGAAGCTTTCTTT; CDR3: CASSLNRGATEAFF; V: TRBV5-1; D: NA; size: few; J: TRBJ1-1
DNA: TGTGCCAGCAGCATACCGGGACTAGCTTCCAACGAGCAGTACTTC; CDR3: CASSIPGLASNEQYF; V: TRBV5-4; D: TRBD2; size: NA; J: TRBJ2-7
DNA: TGTGCCAGCAGCTCCAGGGGCTTCGGAAATTCACCCCTCCACTTT; CDR3: CASSSRGFGNSPLHF; V: TRBV27; D: NA; size: NA; J: TRBJ1-6
DNA: TGCGCCAGCAGCTTGGGGACAGCCAACAATGAGCAGTTCTTC; CDR3: CASSLGTANNEQFF; V: TRBV5-1; D: NA; size: NA; J: TRBJ2-1
DNA: TGTGCCTGGAGCCAACTTAGCGGGGGGGCTGTAGATACGCAGTATTTT; CDR3: CAWSQLSGGAVDTQYF; V: TRBV30; D: TRBD2; size: NA; J: TRBJ2-3
DNA: TGTGCCACCAGCAGAGAGGTTTCGGTCTACGAGCAGTACTTC; CDR3: CATSREVSVYEQYF; V: TRBV15; D: NA; size: NA; J: TRBJ2-7
DNA: TGTGCCAGCAGCTTAGACTTAAAAACACTCTATGGCTACACCTTC; CDR3: CASSLDLKTLYGYTF; V: TRBV5-6; D: NA; size: NA; J: TRBJ1-2
DNA: TGTGCCAGCCTCAGGGGGGTAGCGAGGAGCACAGATACGCAGTATTTT; CDR3: CASLRGVARSTDTQYF; V: TRBV2; D: NA; size: NA; J: TRBJ2-3